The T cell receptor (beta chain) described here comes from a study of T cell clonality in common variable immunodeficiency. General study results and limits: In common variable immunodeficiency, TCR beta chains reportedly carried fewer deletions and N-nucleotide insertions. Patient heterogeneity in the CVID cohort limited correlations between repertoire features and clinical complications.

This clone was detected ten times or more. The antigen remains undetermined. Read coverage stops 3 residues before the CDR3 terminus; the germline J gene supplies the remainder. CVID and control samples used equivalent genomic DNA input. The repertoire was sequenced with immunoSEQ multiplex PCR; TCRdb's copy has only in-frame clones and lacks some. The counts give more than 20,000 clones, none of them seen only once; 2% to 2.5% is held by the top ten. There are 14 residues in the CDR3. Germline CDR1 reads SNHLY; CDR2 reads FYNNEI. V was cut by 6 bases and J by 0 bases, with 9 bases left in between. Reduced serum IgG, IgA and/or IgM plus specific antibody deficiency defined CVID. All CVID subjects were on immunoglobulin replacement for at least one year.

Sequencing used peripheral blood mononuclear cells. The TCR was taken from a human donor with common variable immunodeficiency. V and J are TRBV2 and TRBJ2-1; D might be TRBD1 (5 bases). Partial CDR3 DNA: TGTGCCAGCAGATCAGGGCTCTCCTACAATGAG. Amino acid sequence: CASRSGLSYNE. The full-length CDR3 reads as CASRSGLSYNEQFF. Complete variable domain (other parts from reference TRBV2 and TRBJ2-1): EPEVTQTPSHQVTQMGQEVILRCVPISNHLYFYWYRQILGQKVEFLVSFYNNEISEKSEIFDDQFSVERPDGSNFTLKIRSTKLEDSAMYFCASRSGLSYNEQFFGPGTRLTVL.